This is a list of T cell receptor beta chains from one sample in a study of regulatory T cells in long-lasting Graves disease. TCRdb analysed the multiplex PCR reads with MiXCR anew, one entry per CDR3 protein. The sample includes around 420,000 distinct CDR3 sequences, less than 20% seen only once; the top ten take over 20%. This sample comprised peripheral blood mononuclear cells (PBMCs), obtained at new diagnosis, from a patient treated with antithyroid drugs. These receptors were obtained from a female donor with Graves disease. Each CDR3 is given with its conserved first and last residue. Each record gives: D gene, J gene, CDR3 length, V gene, clone size, CDR3 protein, CDR3 DNA. The D gene is left open where the match is weak. Some rows have no size entry. The others give once, few or many, or a class for an expanded clone.

-	TRBJ2-4	14	TRBV30	many	CAWSTQGSRDIQYF	TGTGCCTGGAGTACACAAGGGAGTAGGGACATTCAGTACTTC
TRBD1	TRBJ1-1	15	TRBV5-4	many	CASSSPGQGGTEAFF	TGTGCCAGCAGCTCCCCGGGACAGGGTGGCACTGAAGCTTTCTTT
-	TRBJ1-1	16	TRBV11-2	many	CASSWIPGKTSPEAFF	TGTGCCAGCAGCTGGATACCGGGCAAAACAAGCCCTGAAGCTTTCTTT
-	TRBJ2-2	15	TRBV2	-	CASSEGRVGTGELFF	TGTGCCAGCAGTGAAGGCAGGGTGGGCACCGGGGAGCTGTTTTTT
-	TRBJ2-1	17	TRBV5-6	many	CASSSSPVPEWDNEQFF	TGTGCCAGCAGCTCCTCTCCCGTACCAGAGTGGGACAATGAGCAGTTCTTC
TRBD2	TRBJ2-5	15	TRBV30	many	CAWSVERGLPETQYF	TGTGCCTGGAGTGTGGAGCGGGGCCTCCCAGAGACCCAGTACTTC
TRBD1	TRBJ2-2	15	TRBV19	few	CASSTGQGPGGELFF	TGTGCCAGTAGTACCGGACAGGGGCCCGGCGGGGAGCTGTTTTTT
TRBD2	TRBJ2-3	14	TRBV20-1	many	CSAHGLAGTDTQYF	TGCAGTGCGCACGGACTAGCGGGCACAGATACGCAGTATTTT
-	TRBJ2-1	16	TRBV19	few	CASTIRRRGSYNEQFF	TGTGCCAGTACCATCCGCCGCCGTGGTTCTTACAATGAGCAGTTCTTC
-	TRBJ2-3	11	TRBV20-1	many	CSAETTDTQYF	TGCAGTGCAGAGACAACAGATACGCAGTATTTT
-	TRBJ1-1	11	TRBV30	many	CALEEGTEAFF	TGTGCCTTAGAGGAGGGCACTGAAGCTTTCTTT
TRBD1	TRBJ2-1	15	TRBV5-6	many	CASRPGTGPYNEQFF	TGTGCCAGCAGACCTGGGACAGGGCCCTACAATGAGCAGTTCTTC
TRBD1	TRBJ1-6	17	TRBV4-1	-	CASSLQSRDRRNSPLHF	TGCGCCAGCAGCCTTCAATCCCGGGACAGGCGTAATTCACCCCTCCACTTT
TRBD1	TRBJ1-1	15	TRBV28	many	CASSLEGAWNTEAFF	TGTGCCAGCAGTTTAGAGGGGGCGTGGAACACTGAAGCTTTCTTT
-	TRBJ2-7	15	TRBV7-9	-	CASSLARAGLSEQYF	TGTGCCAGCAGCTTAGCACGGGCGGGCCTCAGCGAGCAGTACTTC
TRBD2	TRBJ2-3	14	TRBV25-1	few	CASSEGGSGHTQYF	TGTGCCAGCAGTGAGGGAGGGAGTGGACATACGCAGTATTTT
-	TRBJ2-6	16	TRBV24-1	few	CATSDLDSSGANVLTF	TGTGCCACCAGTGATTTGGATAGCTCTGGGGCCAACGTCCTGACTTTC
-	TRBJ2-7	13	TRBV18	many	CASSPAFGREQYF	TGTGCCAGCTCACCCGCCTTTGGGAGGGAGCAGTACTTC
-	TRBJ1-1	14	TRBV28	-	CASTGTPKYTEAFF	TGTGCCAGCACCGGGACACCGAAATACACTGAAGCTTTCTTT
-	TRBJ1-1	15	TRBV27	many	CASSSDSTMNTEAFF	TGTGCCAGCAGTTCCGACAGCACGATGAACACTGAAGCTTTCTTT
-	TRBJ1-2	15	TRBV11-2	-	CASSLEGEPLLGYTF	TGTGCCAGCAGCTTAGAAGGGGAACCCCTCCTTGGCTACACCTTC
TRBD2	TRBJ2-7	15	TRBV7-9	many	CASSPRTSGSGEQYF	TGTGCCAGCAGCCCCCGGACTAGCGGGAGTGGCGAGCAGTACTTC
TRBD1	TRBJ2-2	17	TRBV11-3	many	CASSESSGQANTGELFF	TGTGCCAGCAGCGAATCCTCCGGACAGGCGAACACCGGGGAGCTGTTTTTT
-	TRBJ1-2	16	TRBV6-1	many	CASVRPDDRTNYGYTF	TGTGCCAGTGTTCGCCCGGACGACAGAACTAACTATGGCTACACCTTC
-	TRBJ2-1	15	TRBV2	few	CTTTRSFGAYNEQFF	TGTACCACAACAAGAAGTTTTGGGGCCTACAATGAGCAGTTCTTC
-	TRBJ1-6	16	TRBV4-1	many	CASSQHGGHNNSPLHF	TGCGCCAGCAGCCAACACGGTGGGCATAATAATTCACCCCTCCACTTT
TRBD1	TRBJ1-1	11	TRBV29-1	-	CSVVGQDEAFF	TGCAGCGTTGTGGGACAGGATGAAGCTTTCTTT
TRBD2	TRBJ2-3	15	TRBV11-2	many	CASRKGRGGADTQYF	TGTGCCAGCCGAAAGGGGCGGGGGGGCGCAGATACGCAGTATTTT
TRBD1	TRBJ1-2	13	TRBV27	few	CASSSTGGHGYTF	TGCGCCAGCAGTTCCACAGGGGGCCACGGCTACACCTTC
-	TRBJ1-1	13	TRBV11-2	many	CASSSLPDTEAFF	TGTGCCAGCAGCTCCCTCCCGGACACTGAAGCTTTCTTT
-	TRBJ1-1	11	TRBV30	many	CAWSWESEAFF	TGTGCCTGGAGCTGGGAATCTGAAGCTTTCTTT
TRBD2	TRBJ2-1	20	TRBV7-2	many	CASSSLGLAGGPSSYNEQFF	TGTGCCAGCAGCTCCCTGGGGCTAGCGGGAGGGCCTAGCTCCTACAATGAGCAGTTCTTC
TRBD2	TRBJ2-1	17	TRBV5-1	many	CASSRGLAGITYNEQFF	TGCGCCAGCAGCCGAGGACTAGCGGGAATCACCTACAATGAGCAGTTCTTC
-	TRBJ2-7	12	TRBV20-1	many	CSGVRLPYEQYF	TGCAGTGGAGTGAGGCTCCCCTACGAGCAGTACTTC